The T cell receptor (beta chain) described here comes from a study of blood T cell repertoires in COVID-19. Data came from immunoSEQ multiplex PCR; TCRdb stores just in-frame clones and leaves some out. The sample yields about 87,000 clones, around 86% seen once. The CDR3 spans 14 residues. Germline V gene data show CDR1 as LNHDA and CDR2 as SQIVND (reference sequence). V was clipped by 5 bases and J by 3 bases; unmatched bases: 5. This TCR was sampled from a woman at least 80 years old with acute or convalescent COVID-19. This chain joins TRBV19 and TRBJ1-1; 8 nucleotides line up with TRBD1. Sample: peripheral blood. DNA for the CDR3: TGTGCCAGTAGTGTCACAGGGGGGGACACTGAAGCTTTCTTT. Translated: CASSVTGGDTEAFF. Looking up the rest from reference TRBV19 and TRBJ1-1 gives the full variable domain: DGGITQSPKYLFRKEGQNVTLSCEQNLNHDAMYWYRQDPGQGLRLIYYSQIVNDFQKGDIAEGYSVSREKKESFPLTVTSAQKNPTAFYLCASSVTGGDTEAFFGQGTRLTVV.